This entry lists 32 T cell receptor beta chains sequenced from one sample in a study of PD-1 blockade in mismatch repair-deficient tumors (dated by TCRdb to about 2017). No cognate antigen is known for these TCRs. The method behind the library was the immunoSEQ multiplex PCR assay. This is the immuneACCESS table as TCRdb keeps it, with only in-frame sequences that have V and J called. A part of the clones is gone; compared with another copy, unresolved V genes explain less than half, and the rest is unexplained. This sample lists approximately 15,000 clones; less than 85% were detected once. The top ten clones comprise 10% to 11% of the sample. Sample time point, as interpreted from the label and publication: roughly 11-day in vitro stimulation with candidate neoantigen peptide 5. The source material was cells cultured in vitro, sampled from a patient treated with pembrolizumab. The origin of the receptors is an adult with mismatch repair-deficient cancer.

The chain couples TRBV7-2 to TRBJ2-3, with 7 bases aligning to TRBD1. The ends lost 4 bases at V and 7 bases at J; junction bases unmatched: 17. The CDR3 is 17 residues long. Germline loops: CDR1 SGHTA, CDR2 FQGNSA. CDR3 amino acids: CASSSRQGQGPRNTQYF. The DNA for the CDR3 is TGTGCCAGCAGCTCTCGACAGGGACAAGGACCCAGGAATACGCAGTATTTT.

V gene TRBV4-1 combines with J gene TRBJ2-2; D possibly uses TRBD1 or TRBD2 (6 bases each). Germline assignment: CDR1 MGHRA and CDR2 YSYEKL. The ends were cut back, 2 bases at V and 13 bases at J, with 11 bases in the middle. This CDR3 has 12 amino acids. Written as DNA, the CDR3 is TGCGCCAGCAGCCAACCGGGGGCGGTGCTGTTTTTT. The encoded protein is CASSQPGAVLFF.

The rearrangement joins TRBV19 to TRBJ2-1; TRBD1 matches 9 bases. Unmatched junction bases numbered 6, after V lost 2 bases and J lost 7 bases. Germline values: CDR1 LNHDA, CDR2 SQIVND (reference sequence). This CDR3 is built from 15 residues. CDR3 protein: CASSIPGQGLNEQFF. The CDR3 region has the DNA TGTGCCAGTAGTATACCGGGACAGGGATTAAATGAGCAGTTCTTC.

J is TRBJ1-1 and V is TRBV7-8; D ambiguous. Germline-derived CDR1 and CDR2 are SGHVS and FQNEAQ. There are 16 residues in the CDR3. The V and J ends lost 0 bases and 0 bases respectively, with 11 bases between them. CDR3 nucleotides: TGTGCCAGCAGCTTAGCAGGGTTGGGGATGAACACTGAAGCTTTCTTT. Protein sequence: CASSLAGLGMNTEAFF.

The chain links TRBV7-9 to TRBJ2-1, with 7 positions matching TRBD2. The CDR3 is 15 residues long. CDR1 SEHNR and CDR2 FQNEAQ come from the germline V gene (reference sequence). V shed 2 bases and J 8 bases; nucleotides not matched to a gene: 9. The CDR3 nucleotides read TGTGCCAGCAGCTTAATGGGCGGGAGCGGGGATGAGCAGTTCTTC. Translated, it gives CASSLMGGSGDEQFF.

This clone was seen only a few times. The genes are TRBV28 and TRBJ1-3, with D perhaps TRBD1 (5 bases). The V end lost 6 bases, the J end lost 1 base, and 16 bases lay between the germline ends. Germline loops: CDR1 MDHEN, CDR2 SYDVKM. The CDR3 has 16 residues. CDR3 protein: CASRTLLGVSGNTIYF. The DNA for the CDR3 is TGTGCCAGCAGAACCCTCCTGGGGGTTTCTGGAAACACCATATATTTT. Based on the CDR3 plus reference TRBV28 and TRBJ1-3, the full variable domain is DVKVTQSSRYLVKRTGEKVFLECVQDMDHENMFWYRQDPGLGLRLIYFSYDVKMKEKGDIPEGYSVSREKKERFSLILESASTNQTSMYLCASRTLLGVSGNTIYFGEGSWLTVV.

The rearrangement uses TRBV7-9 and TRBJ2-7; D is unresolved. In germline, CDR1 is SEHNR, CDR2 FQNEAQ (reference sequence). V lost 5 bases, J lost 2 bases, and 16 bases lay in between. The CDR3 is made up of 15 amino acids. The CDR3 protein is CASSPQPAAAYEQYF. CDR3 bases: TGTGCCAGCAGCCCCCAACCGGCAGCCGCCTACGAGCAGTACTTC.

The chain has TRBV19 and TRBJ1-1; possible D gene TRBD1, 5 bases. V was shortened by 4 bases and J by 4 bases, with 16 bases between the two germline ends. Germline lookup yields CDR1 LNHDA and CDR2 SQIVND (reference sequence). The length of the CDR3 is 15 residues. The CDR3 sequence: CASSRWDGYITEAFF. The CDR3 nucleotides are TGTGCCAGTAGTAGGTGGGACGGCTATATCACTGAAGCTTTCTTT.

The V gene is TRBV27, the J gene TRBJ2-5, with D uncertain. The V and J ends lost 2 bases and 1 base respectively, with 11 bases between them. From germline, CDR1 is MNHEY and CDR2 SMNVEV (reference sequence). CDR3 length: 15 residues. For the CDR3, the DNA is TGTGCCAGCAGTTTAGGTGGCGGCACCCAAGAGACCCAGTACTTC. It translates to CASSLGGGTQETQYF.

The chain employs TRBV9 and TRBJ1-4, with D possibly being TRBD1 (5 bases). The CDR3 is made up of 16 amino acids. V was clipped by 4 bases and J by 3 bases, with 16 bases between them. The germline gives CDR1 SGDLS, CDR2 YYNGEE. The CDR3 loop is CASSPGGVRPNEKLFF. DNA for the CDR3: TGTGCCAGCAGCCCTGGAGGGGTGAGACCTAATGAAAAACTGTTTTTT.

This clone appeared a few times. The rearrangement uses TRBV7-6 and TRBJ2-1; D gene ambiguous. This CDR3 region has 15 residues. Trimming took 5 bases from V and 6 from J, leaving 17 bases between them. Germline V CDR1 and CDR2: SGHVS, FNYEAQ. CDR3 amino acids: CASSVGGSQLNEQFF. For the CDR3, the DNA is TGTGCCAGCAGCGTCGGTGGGTCACAACTCAATGAGCAGTTCTTC. The whole variable domain, filled in from reference TRBV7-6 and TRBJ2-1, reads GAGVSQSPRYKVTKRGQDVALRCDPISGHVSLYWYRQALGQGPEFLTYFNYEAQQDKSGLPNDRFSAERPEGSISTLTIQRTEQRDSAMYRCASSVGGSQLNEQFFGPGTRLTVL.

The V and J genes are TRBV2 and TRBJ1-5; possible D gene TRBD1, 5 bases. The CDR3 contains 15 residues. Per germline, CDR1 SNHLY and CDR2 FYNNEI. Trimming shortened V by 6 bases and J by 0 bases, and 12 bases separated the two germline ends. This chain's CDR3 is CASSKTDYSNQPQHF. The CDR3 DNA sequence: TGTGCCAGCAGCAAGACAGATTATAGCAATCAGCCCCAGCATTTT.

V usage is TRBV9 and J usage is TRBJ2-1, with a tentative D call TRBD2 (7 bases). The CDR3 has 16 amino acids. CDR1 is SGDLS and CDR2 is YYNGEE in the germline V gene. V was pared by 4 bases and J by 4 bases, with 18 bases between. Here the CDR3 DNA reads TGTGCCAGCAGCCCCCTAGGGGGAGGGCATTACAATGAGCAGTTCTTC. Encoded protein: CASSPLGGGHYNEQFF.

This clone occurred a few times. The rearrangement uses TRBV11-2 and TRBJ1-1; D remains ambiguous. The ends were cut back, 7 bases at V and 1 base at J, with 13 bases in the middle. Germline V gene lookup returns CDR1 SGHAT and CDR2 FQNNGV. This CDR3 is 14 amino acids long. This CDR3 reads CASNPSRTNTEAFF. In DNA form, the CDR3 reads TGTGCCAGCAACCCCTCCCGGACGAACACTGAAGCTTTCTTT.

This clone was seen a single time. V is TRBV30 and J is TRBJ1-1, with 9 bases aligning to TRBD1. The CDR3 length is 15 residues. V was pared by 1 base and J by 4 bases, with 7 bases of the junction left unmatched. Per the germline V gene, CDR1 is GTSNPN and CDR2 is SVGIG (reference sequence). CDR3 bases: TGTGCCTGGAGTGCAGGACAGGGGATGGGCACTGAAGCTTTCTTT. Its translation is CAWSAGQGMGTEAFF.

J is TRBJ1-1 and V is TRBV11-2; D not certain. Per germline, CDR1 SGHAT and CDR2 FQNNGV. V was shortened by 7 bases and J by 5 bases, with 26 bases between the two germline ends. The CDR3 totals 17 residues. The CDR3 protein is CASTLRLAAGMGTEAFF. The CDR3 DNA sequence: TGTGCCAGCACCCTAAGATTGGCAGCGGGCATGGGGACTGAAGCTTTCTTT. Variable domain in full (rest from reference TRBV11-2 and TRBJ1-1): EAGVAQSPRYKIIEKRQSVAFWCNPISGHATLYWYQQILGQGPKLLIQFQNNGVVDDSQLPKDRFSAERLKGVDSTLKIQPAKLEDSAVYLCASTLRLAAGMGTEAFFGQGTRLTVV.

The chain joins TRBV5-1 to TRBJ1-2; the D gene is possibly TRBD1 (5 bases). Trimming left V 0 bases short and J 6 bases short, with 9 bases between. The CDR3 covers 13 residues. CDR1 and CDR2 (germline): SGHRS, YFSETQ. The CDR3 sequence: CASSLVGDNGYTF. In DNA, the CDR3 is TGCGCCAGCAGCTTGGTGGGGGATAATGGCTACACCTTC.

This clone appeared a single time. The chain uses TRBV7-6 and TRBJ2-3; D is possibly TRBD1 or TRBD2 (5 bases each). The CDR3 has 15 amino acids. V lost 3 bases and J 0 bases, leaving 10 bases between the germline ends. In germline, CDR1 is SGHVS, CDR2 FNYEAQ. CDR3 nucleotides: TGTGCCAGCAGCTTTAGGGGAGCTAGCACAGATACGCAGTATTTT. It specifies CASSFRGASTDTQYF.

V and J are TRBV28 and TRBJ1-4, with TRBD1 matching over 9 bases. Germline assignment: CDR1 MDHEN and CDR2 SYDVKM. The CDR3 runs to 18 residues. The ends lost 5 bases at V and 3 bases at J; junction bases unmatched: 13. The CDR3 protein is CASSIYRGLVGPNEKLFF. The CDR3 nucleotides are TGTGCCAGCAGTATCTACAGGGGGCTAGTAGGGCCTAATGAAAAACTGTTTTTT.

This clone was seen only once. The chain employs TRBV6-5 and TRBJ2-1, with a weak D call TRBD2 (5 bases). This CDR3 is built from 13 residues. Per the germline V gene, CDR1 is MNHEY and CDR2 is SVGAGI. V lost 3 bases, J lost 7 bases, and 10 bases lay in between. The CDR3 is CASSYIQRNEQFF. In DNA form, the CDR3 reads TGTGCCAGCAGTTATATACAGCGGAATGAGCAGTTCTTC.

The chain links TRBV29-1 to TRBJ1-3; TRBD1 matches 8 bases. V shed 4 bases and J 4 bases; nucleotides not matched to a gene: 9. The CDR3 covers 15 residues. Germline CDR1 SQVTM, CDR2 ANQGSEA. In DNA, the CDR3 is TGCAGCGTTGGTGACAGGGGTTGGTCGGGAAACACCATATATTTT. This sequence encodes CSVGDRGWSGNTIYF.

The chain employs TRBV5-4 and TRBJ2-3; a weak D match, TRBD1 (6 bases). Trimming cost V 1 base and J 8 bases, with 8 bases left between them. Germline V CDR1 and CDR2: SGHNT, YYREEE (reference sequence). The CDR3 is 12 amino acids. The DNA for the CDR3 is TGTGCCAGCAGCTTGCAAGGGGGTACGCAGTATTTT. Translation: CASSLQGGTQYF.

The V and J genes are TRBV6-1 and TRBJ2-1; D is ambiguous. The CDR3 consists of 12 residues. Germline loops: CDR1 MNHNS, CDR2 SASEGT. V shed 5 bases and J shed 7 bases, with 9 bases lying between them. In nucleotides, the CDR3 is TGTGCCAGCAGTCAATCTGTAAATGAGCAGTTCTTC. Translating gives CASSQSVNEQFF.

The chain links TRBV7-9 to TRBJ2-1, with a tentative D call TRBD2 (5 bases). V was shortened by 5 bases and J by 1 base, with 18 bases between the two germline ends. The CDR3 consists of 17 residues. From germline, CDR1 is SEHNR and CDR2 FQNEAQ (reference sequence). The CDR3 region is CASSRTHPAASYNEQFF. CDR3 nucleotide sequence: TGTGCCAGCAGCCGAACCCACCCAGCGGCATCCTACAATGAGCAGTTCTTC. The variable domain in full, completed from reference TRBV7-9 and TRBJ2-1, reads DTGVSQNPRHKITKRGQNVTFRCDPISEHNRLYWYRQTLGQGPEFLTYFQNEAQLEKSRLLSDRFSAERPKGSFSTLEIQRTEQGDSAMYLCASSRTHPAASYNEQFFGPGTRLTVL.

This chain connects TRBV11-3 to TRBJ1-2; a weak D match, TRBD1 (6 bases). The CDR3 runs 15 residues. Germline CDR1 reads SGHNT; CDR2 reads YENEEA. V was shortened by 5 bases and J by 4 bases, with 17 bases between the two germline ends. The CDR3 reads CASSRGSGAVYGYTF. The DNA for the CDR3 is TGTGCCAGCAGCCGTGGTTCGGGGGCAGTCTATGGCTACACCTTC. The whole variable domain, remainder taken from reference TRBV11-3 and TRBJ1-2, is EAGVVQSPRYKIIEKKQPVAFWCNPISGHNTLYWYLQNLGQGPELLIRYENEEAVDDSQLPKDRFSAERLKGVDSTLKIQPAELGDSAVYLCASSRGSGAVYGYTFGSGTRLTVV.

CDR3 protein: CASRPTRLWSGQADNYGYTF. Written as DNA, the CDR3 is TGTGCCAGCAGACCTACACGTCTTTGGTCGGGACAGGCCGACAACTATGGCTACACCTTC. The V and J genes are TRBV28 and TRBJ1-2; 8 nucleotides agree with TRBD1. Trimming took 6 bases from V and 2 from J; bases not matched to a gene: 23. Germline loops: CDR1 MDHEN, CDR2 SYDVKM. This CDR3 is 20 amino acids long.

The chain has TRBV6-5 and TRBJ2-3, with D perhaps matching TRBD2 (6 bases). V was shortened by 0 bases and J by 6 bases, with 13 bases between the two germline ends. The CDR3 extends over 15 amino acids. Germline values: CDR1 MNHEY, CDR2 SVGAGI. CDR3 bases: TGTGCCAGCAGTTACTCGCCGGGAGATGCGGATACGCAGTATTTT. This codes for CASSYSPGDADTQYF.

This chain uses TRBV11-2 with TRBJ1-1; D remains ambiguous. In germline, CDR1 is SGHAT, CDR2 FQNNGV. Trimming removed 3 bases at V and 0 bases at J, with 5 bases between. This CDR3 is built from 13 residues. CDR3 nucleotide sequence: TGTGCCAGCAGCTTTAGGGTGAACACTGAAGCTTTCTTT. Translated, it gives CASSFRVNTEAFF.

The chain joins TRBV27 to TRBJ2-2; possibly TRBD2 for D (5 bases). This CDR3 comprises 18 residues. Germline CDR1 reads MNHEY; CDR2 reads SMNVEV (reference sequence). The V end lost 5 bases, the J end lost 3 bases, and 22 bases lay between the germline ends. The CDR3 DNA follows: TGTGCCAGCAGTCCGACTTGGATGCGGCGGGTGGACACCGGGGAGCTGTTTTTT. This sequence encodes CASSPTWMRRVDTGELFF.

The gene calls are TRBV7-3 and TRBJ2-3; tentative D call: TRBD2 (5 bases). CDR1 is SGHTA, CDR2 FQGTGA, per germline. The CDR3 contains 18 residues. Trimming shortened V by 2 bases and J by 0 bases, and 18 bases separated the two germline ends. The CDR3 DNA sequence: TGTGCCAGCAGCTTATACCCCCCAAGCGGAACTAGCACAGATACGCAGTATTTT. It is translated as CASSLYPPSGTSTDTQYF.

The chain is built from TRBV19 and TRBJ1-5; D uncertain. The CDR3 length is 14 residues. Trimming took 3 bases from V and 5 from J, leaving 11 bases between them. Looked up from germline, CDR1 is LNHDA and CDR2 is SQIVND (reference sequence). The DNA for the CDR3 is TGTGCCAGTAGTATTTTAAGTCGTGATCAGCCCCAGCATTTT. Translating gives CASSILSRDQPQHF.

The chain employs TRBV7-9 and TRBJ1-2, with 9 bases aligning to TRBD1. CDR1 SEHNR and CDR2 FQNEAQ come from the germline V gene (reference sequence). Trimming removed 5 bases from V and 7 bases from J; junction bases left unmatched: 17. The CDR3 is 17 amino acids. CDR3 in DNA: TGTGCCAGCAGCCCCTCGCCCGGGACAGGGACGATTAGTGGCTACACCTTC. Its translation: CASSPSPGTGTISGYTF.